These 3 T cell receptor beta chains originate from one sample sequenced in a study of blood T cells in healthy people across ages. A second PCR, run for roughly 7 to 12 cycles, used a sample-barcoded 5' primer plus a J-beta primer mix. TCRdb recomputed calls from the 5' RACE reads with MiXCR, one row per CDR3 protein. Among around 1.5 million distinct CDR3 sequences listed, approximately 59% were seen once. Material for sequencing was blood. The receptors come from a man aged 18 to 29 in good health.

The CDR3 nucleotides read TGTGCCACCAGTGCGCGGGACACTCCTACCTACGAGCAGTACTTC. This sequence encodes CATSARDTPTYEQYF. The genes are TRBV24-1 and TRBJ2-7, with D perhaps matching TRBD1 or TRBD2 (6 bases each). The CDR3 totals 15 residues. Trimming took off 5 bases at V and 2 bases at J, with 15 bases between the two ends. Germline-derived CDR1 and CDR2 are KGHDR and SFDVKD.

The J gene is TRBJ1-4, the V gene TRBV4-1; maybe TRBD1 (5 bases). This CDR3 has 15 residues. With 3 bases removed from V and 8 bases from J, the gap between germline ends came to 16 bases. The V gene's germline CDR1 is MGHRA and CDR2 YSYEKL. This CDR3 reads CASSQGLGAGEKLFF. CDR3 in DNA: TGCGCCAGCAGCCAGGGGTTAGGGGCAGGGGAAAAACTGTTTTTT.

The CDR3 nucleotides read TGCAGTGCTAGAGATCTCTTAGCGGGAGAGGCAGATACGCAGTATTTT. Protein sequence: CSARDLLAGEADTQYF. This chain joins TRBV20-1 and TRBJ2-3; TRBD2 matches at 9 bases. Unmatched junction bases numbered 8, after V lost 0 bases and J lost 4 bases. Germline CDR1 is DFQATT and CDR2 is SNEGSKA (reference sequence). The CDR3 has 16 residues.